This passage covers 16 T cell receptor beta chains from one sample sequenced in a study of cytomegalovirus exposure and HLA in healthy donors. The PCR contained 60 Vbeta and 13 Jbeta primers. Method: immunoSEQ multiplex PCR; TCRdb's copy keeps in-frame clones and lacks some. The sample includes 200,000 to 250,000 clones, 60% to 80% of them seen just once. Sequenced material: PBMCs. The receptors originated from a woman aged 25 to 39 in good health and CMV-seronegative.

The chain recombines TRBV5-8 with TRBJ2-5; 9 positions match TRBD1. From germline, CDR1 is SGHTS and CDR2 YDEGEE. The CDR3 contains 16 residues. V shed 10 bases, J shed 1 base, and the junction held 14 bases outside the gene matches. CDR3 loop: CAGGTGIGLGQETQYF. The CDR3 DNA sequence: TGTGCCGGGGGGACAGGGATCGGACTTGGCCAAGAGACCCAGTACTTC. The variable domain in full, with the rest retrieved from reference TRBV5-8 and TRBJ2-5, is EAGVTQSPTHLIKTRGQQATLRCSPISGHTSVYWYQQALGLGLQFLLWYDEGEERNRGNFPPRFSGRQFPNYSSELNVNALELEDSALYLCAGGTGIGLGQETQYFGPGTRLLVL.

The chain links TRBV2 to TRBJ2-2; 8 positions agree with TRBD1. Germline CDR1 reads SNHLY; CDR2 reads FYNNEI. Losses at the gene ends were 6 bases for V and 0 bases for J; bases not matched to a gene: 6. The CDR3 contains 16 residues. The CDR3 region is CASSPRQGPNTGELFF. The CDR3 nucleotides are TGTGCCAGCAGCCCCCGACAGGGGCCGAACACCGGGGAGCTGTTTTTT.

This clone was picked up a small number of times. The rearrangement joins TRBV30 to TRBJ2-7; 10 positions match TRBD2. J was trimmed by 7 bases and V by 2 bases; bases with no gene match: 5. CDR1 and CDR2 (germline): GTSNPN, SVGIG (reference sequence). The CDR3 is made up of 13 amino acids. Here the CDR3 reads CAWSTAGGKEQYF. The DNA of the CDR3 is TGTGCCTGGAGTACAGCGGGGGGGAAAGAGCAGTACTTC.

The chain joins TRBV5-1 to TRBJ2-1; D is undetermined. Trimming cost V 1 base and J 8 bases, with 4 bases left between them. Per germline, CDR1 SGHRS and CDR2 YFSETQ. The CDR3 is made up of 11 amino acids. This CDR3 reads CASSLRDEQFF. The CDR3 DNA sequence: TGCGCCAGCAGCTTGCGGGATGAGCAGTTCTTC. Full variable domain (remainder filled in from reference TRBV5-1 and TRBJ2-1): KAGVTQTPRYLIKTRGQQVTLSCSPISGHRSVSWYQQTPGQGLQFLFEYFSETQRNKGNFPGRFSGRQFSNSRSEMNVSTLELGDSALYLCASSLRDEQFFGPGTRLTVL.

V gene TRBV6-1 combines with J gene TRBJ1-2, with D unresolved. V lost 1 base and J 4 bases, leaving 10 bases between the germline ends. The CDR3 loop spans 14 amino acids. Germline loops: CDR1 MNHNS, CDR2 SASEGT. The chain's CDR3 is CASSEVRRSYGYTF. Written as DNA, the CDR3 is TGTGCCAGCAGTGAAGTAAGGAGGAGCTATGGCTACACCTTC.

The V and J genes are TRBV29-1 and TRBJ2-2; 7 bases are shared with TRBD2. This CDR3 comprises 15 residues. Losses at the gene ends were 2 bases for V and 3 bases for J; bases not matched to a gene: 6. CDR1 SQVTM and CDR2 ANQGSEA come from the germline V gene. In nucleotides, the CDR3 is TGCAGCGTTGAAATTCCTAGCGGTTACACCGGGGAGCTGTTTTTT. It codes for CSVEIPSGYTGELFF.

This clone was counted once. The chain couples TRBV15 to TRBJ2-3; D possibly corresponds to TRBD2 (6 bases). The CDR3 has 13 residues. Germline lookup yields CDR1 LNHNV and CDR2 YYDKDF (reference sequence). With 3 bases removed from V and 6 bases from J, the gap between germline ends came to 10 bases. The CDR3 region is CATSSGAGDTQYF. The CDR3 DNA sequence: TGTGCCACCAGCAGTGGGGCGGGGGATACGCAGTATTTT.

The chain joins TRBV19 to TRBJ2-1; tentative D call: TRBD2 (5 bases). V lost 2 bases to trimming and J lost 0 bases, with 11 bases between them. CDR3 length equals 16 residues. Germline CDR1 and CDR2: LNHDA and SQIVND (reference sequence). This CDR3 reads CASSINPGNSYNEQFF. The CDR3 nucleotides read TGTGCCAGTAGTATAAACCCGGGGAACTCCTACAATGAGCAGTTCTTC. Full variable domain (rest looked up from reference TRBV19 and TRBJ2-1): DGGITQSPKYLFRKEGQNVTLSCEQNLNHDAMYWYRQDPGQGLRLIYYSQIVNDFQKGDIAEGYSVSREKKESFPLTVTSAQKNPTAFYLCASSINPGNSYNEQFFGPGTRLTVL.

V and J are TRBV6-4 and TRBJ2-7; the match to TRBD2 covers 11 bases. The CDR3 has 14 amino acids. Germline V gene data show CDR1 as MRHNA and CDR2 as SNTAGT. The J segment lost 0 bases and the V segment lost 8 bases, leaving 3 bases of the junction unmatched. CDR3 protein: CASPGLAGSYEQYF. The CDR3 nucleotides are TGTGCCAGCCCCGGACTAGCGGGCTCCTACGAGCAGTACTTC.

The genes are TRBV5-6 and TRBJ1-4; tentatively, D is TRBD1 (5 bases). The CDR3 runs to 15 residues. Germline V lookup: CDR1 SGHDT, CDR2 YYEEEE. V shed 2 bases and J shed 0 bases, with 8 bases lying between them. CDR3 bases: TGTGCCAGCAGCTTTCAGACAGCAACTAATGAAAAACTGTTTTTT. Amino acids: CASSFQTATNEKLFF.

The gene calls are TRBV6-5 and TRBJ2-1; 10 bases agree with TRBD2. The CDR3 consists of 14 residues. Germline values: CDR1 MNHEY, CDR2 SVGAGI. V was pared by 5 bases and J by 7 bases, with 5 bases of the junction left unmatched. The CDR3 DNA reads TGTGCCAGCAGTCCTAGCGGGAGTTTTAATGAGCAGTTCTTC. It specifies CASSPSGSFNEQFF.

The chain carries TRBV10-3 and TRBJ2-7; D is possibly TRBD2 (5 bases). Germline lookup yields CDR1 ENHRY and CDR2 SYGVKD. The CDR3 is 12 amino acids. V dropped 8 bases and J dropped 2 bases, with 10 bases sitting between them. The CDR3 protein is CAIRTGPYEQYF. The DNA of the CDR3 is TGTGCCATCCGGACTGGGCCCTACGAGCAGTACTTC.

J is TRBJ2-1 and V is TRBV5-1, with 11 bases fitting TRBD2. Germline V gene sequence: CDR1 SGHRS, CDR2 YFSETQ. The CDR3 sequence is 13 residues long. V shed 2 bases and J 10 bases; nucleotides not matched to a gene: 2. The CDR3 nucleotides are TGCGCCAGCAGCTTACTAGCGGGAGCAGAGCAGTTCTTC. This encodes CASSLLAGAEQFF.

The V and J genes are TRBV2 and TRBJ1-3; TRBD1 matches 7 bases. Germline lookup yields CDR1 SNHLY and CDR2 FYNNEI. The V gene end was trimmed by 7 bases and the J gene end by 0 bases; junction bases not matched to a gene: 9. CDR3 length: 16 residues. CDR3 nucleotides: TGTGCCAGCACCACACAGGGGAAACCCTCTGGAAACACCATATATTTT. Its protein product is CASTTQGKPSGNTIYF.

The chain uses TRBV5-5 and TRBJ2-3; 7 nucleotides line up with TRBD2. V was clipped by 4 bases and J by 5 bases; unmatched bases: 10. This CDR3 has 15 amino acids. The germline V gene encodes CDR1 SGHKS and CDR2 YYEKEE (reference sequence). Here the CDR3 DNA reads TGTGCCAGCAGCCCTACCGGCGGGAGTTTAGATACGCAGTATTTT. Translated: CASSPTGGSLDTQYF.

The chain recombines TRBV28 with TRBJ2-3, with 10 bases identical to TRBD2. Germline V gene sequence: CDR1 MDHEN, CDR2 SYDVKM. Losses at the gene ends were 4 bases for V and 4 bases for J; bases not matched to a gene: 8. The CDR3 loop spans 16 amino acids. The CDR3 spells CASSSLAGSLADTQYF. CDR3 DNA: TGTGCCAGCAGTTCACTAGCGGGAAGTTTGGCAGATACGCAGTATTTT.